This T cell receptor beta chain was captured by sequencing in a study of tumor-infiltrating lymphocytes in primary liver carcinoma. Using a constant-region primer together with ProtoScript II reverse transcriptase, TCR beta cDNA was made from around 0.55 ug of total RNA. Each TCR beta library was derived from three nested multiplex PCR rounds that employed slightly modified ARM-PCR. In the first two PCR rounds, TRBV1-TRBV30 forward primers were paired with a C-beta reverse primer, and each round lasted about 9 cycles. TCRdb ran MiXCR on the multiplex PCR reads and lists one entry per CDR3 protein. This sample has about 300,000 distinct CDR3 sequences, with around three fifths found just once. This CDR3 contains 14 residues. Germline trimming cut 5 bases from V and 3 bases from J; bases unmatched to any gene: 6. Germline CDR1 MDHEN, CDR2 SYDVKM. General observations from the study: For tumor-adjacent and tumor-blood pairs, overlap was less than that seen for tumor region pairs.

Remarks on this clonotype: Its cognate antigen is unknown.

Unsorted whole blood supplied the blood RNA, and germline DNA was isolated too. The source material was peripheral blood. V gene TRBV28 combines with J gene TRBJ2-7; 8 bases fit TRBD2. This receptor was obtained from a man aged 35 to 55 with primary liver carcinoma and hepatitis B virus infection. CDR3 region: CASSTSGGIYEQYF. CDR3 nucleotides: TGTGCCAGCAGTACATCGGGAGGGATCTACGAGCAGTACTTC.